This T cell receptor beta chain was captured in a study of Ad26.COV2.S vaccination and SARS-CoV-2 variants. From germline, CDR1 is SGHAT and CDR2 FQNNGV. Trimming pared 0 bases from V and 7 bases from J, leaving 13 bases between. This CDR3 is built from 14 residues. Sample treatment: over 15 received Ad26.COV2.S at low or high dose, single or two shots; several received placebo; per-sample allocation not given. Sampling was performed 63 days after the first vaccine or placebo injection. Data came from immunoSEQ multiplex PCR; TCRdb stores just in-frame clones and leaves some out. The data show around 400,000 clones, with 89% seen just once and approximately 1.9% held by the top ten. This clone showed up just once.

The sequencing here drew on peripheral blood, taken in a trial of Ad26.COV2.S vaccine versus placebo. This chain joins TRBV11-2 and TRBJ2-7; D gene uncertain. The clonotype originates from a person aged 18-60 years who received the Ad26.COV2.S COVID-19 vaccine or a placebo. The CDR3 region is CASSLEITHPEQYF. For the CDR3, the DNA is TGTGCCAGCAGCTTAGAGATAACCCACCCGGAGCAGTACTTC.